This T cell receptor (beta chain) was identified in a study of cytomegalovirus exposure and HLA in healthy donors. Study results and limitations: For most TCR beta V segments, an earlier analysis put the productive rate at about 90% or about 30% of the time. A few of the chains that were CMV-associated were confirmed in vitro to be specific for CMV antigens.

V lost 2 bases and J lost 0; bases outside the gene matches: 0. Germline V gene sequence: CDR1 MNHEY, CDR2 SVGAGI. This CDR3 has 14 amino acids. PCR employed 60 Vbeta and 13 Jbeta primers. The table came from immunoSEQ multiplex PCR; TCRdb's copy has only in-frame clones and leaves some out. This sample has more than 120,000 clones, with approximately 83% found just once. This clone was observed a single time. Its antigen is still unknown. Other DNA sequences within the sample encode an identical CDR3. The V call is TRBV6-5, the J call TRBJ2-7; 8 bases agree with TRBD1. The material sequenced was PBMCs. This clonotype was obtained from a male donor in good health and CMV-seronegative. CDR3 in amino acids: CASSYGQGSYEQYF. The CDR3 DNA sequence: TGTGCCAGCAGTTACGGACAGGGCTCCTACGAGCAGTACTTC.